The rows below give T cell receptor beta chains drawn from one sample of a study of OX40 agonist ivuxolimab in advanced cancers. Generated by immunoSEQ multiplex PCR, the TCRdb table keeps only in-frame clones and is missing some. The sample lists just under 75,000 clones; approximately 90% were seen once. Here the sequenced sample was CD4+ or CD8+ T cells sorted from blood, taken in a trial of the OX40 agonist ivuxolimab. These TCRs come from an adult with an advanced solid tumor such as melanoma, head and neck, liver or kidney cancer. Both conserved end residues are part of each CDR3.

cdr3_aa	j_call	v_call
CASSGSWNTGELFF	TRBJ2-2	TRBV27
CASSGAGRIQETQYF	TRBJ2-5	TRBV5-4
CASSLGAGTAKNIQYF	TRBJ2-4	TRBV7-9
CATQEGGGYTF	TRBJ1-2	TRBV6-1
CASSQVPGAWNTEAFF	TRBJ1-1	TRBV14
CASSLGRREAYNEQFF	TRBJ2-1	TRBV11-3
CASSPLPPRDRAEQPQHF	TRBJ1-5	TRBV18
CSVALGIGDQPQHF	TRBJ1-5	TRBV29-1
CASNGLGSSYEQYF	TRBJ2-7	TRBV2
CASSSRTGMNTEAFF	TRBJ1-1	TRBV11-2
CASSRVAGADTGELFF	TRBJ2-2	TRBV4-3
CASSVVGGSTDTQYF	TRBJ2-3	TRBV9
CASSLLAGYYNEQFF	TRBJ2-1	TRBV7-9
CASSFLTGVRSYEQYF	TRBJ2-7	TRBV5-1
CASSLGGGESSYEQYF	TRBJ2-7	TRBV5-4
CASSALGLAYSSTDTQYF	TRBJ2-3	TRBV19